The 31 T cell receptor beta chains below were found in one sample sequenced in a study of T cells after yellow fever vaccination. Using its own MiXCR run on the 5' RACE reads, TCRdb lists one record per CDR3 protein. The sample lists under 250,000 distinct CDR3 sequences; about 7.1% were seen once. The sequencing used CD4+ T cells sorted from PBMCs, collected 15 days after the yellow fever booster vaccination. The origin of the receptors is a man under 40 who received the YFV17D yellow fever vaccine.

The chain links TRBV10-2 to TRBJ2-5; 9 bases match TRBD1. The V and J ends lost 10 bases and 4 bases, in that order; junction bases with no gene match: 10. This CDR3 spans 14 amino acids. Germline CDR1 WSHSY, CDR2 SAAADI. For the CDR3, the DNA is TGCGCCACCGGGGGACAGGGAAGTCGAGAGACCCAGTACTTC. Its translation: CATGGQGSRETQYF.

This clonotype was picked up many times. This sequence joins TRBV6-2 or TRBV6-3 and TRBJ2-1, with unresolved D. Germline V gene lookup returns CDR1 MNHEY and CDR2 SVGEGT. V gave up 0 bases and J gave up 4 bases, with 10 bases separating them. There are 15 residues in the CDR3. The CDR3 nucleotides read TGTGCCAGCAGTTACTCGTCATCTCCGTACAATGAGCAGTTCTTC. This codes for CASSYSSSPYNEQFF.

The chain combines TRBV12-3 or TRBV12-4 with TRBJ2-5; TRBD2 matches 12 bases. V dropped 6 bases and J dropped 3; count of bases not matched to a gene: 2. This CDR3 is 14 amino acids long. The CDR3 spells CASRRTSGKETQYF. The CDR3 DNA sequence: TGTGCCAGCAGACGGACTAGCGGGAAAGAGACCCAGTACTTC.

This clonotype was seen repeatedly, ten times or more. The chain employs TRBV23-1 and TRBJ2-3, with D maybe TRBD1 (5 bases). TRBV23-1 qualifies as an ORF whose function is uncertain. CDR3 length: 15 amino acids. The ends were cut back, 6 bases at V and 5 bases at J, with 18 bases in the middle. CDR3 sequence: CASSQITKGQDTQYF. DNA of the CDR3: TGCGCCAGCAGCCAAATAACCAAGGGGCAAGATACGCAGTATTTT.

In this sample, this clonotype turned up a few times. The V call is TRBV6-1, the J call TRBJ1-6, with TRBD1 identical over 7 bases. Germline assignment: CDR1 MNHNS and CDR2 SASEGT. V gave up 11 bases and J gave up 7 bases; unmatched junction bases: 17. The CDR3 is 16 residues long. CDR3 amino acids: CAASRSPGQTNSPLHF. CDR3 coding DNA: TGTGCCGCCAGCAGATCTCCGGGACAGACAAATTCACCCCTCCACTTT.

This clonotype was seen a handful of times. The chain joins TRBV20-1 to TRBJ2-3; 8 bases agree with TRBD2. V was pared by 5 bases and J by 4 bases, with 5 bases of the junction left unmatched. Germline V CDR1 and CDR2: DFQATT, SNEGSKA (reference sequence). This CDR3 contains 13 residues. The CDR3 sequence is CSASRTSPDTQYF. CDR3 sequence (DNA): TGCAGTGCTTCCCGGACTAGCCCAGATACGCAGTATTTT.

J is TRBJ2-2 and V is TRBV12-3 or TRBV12-4; TRBD1 aligns across 7 bases. V lost 4 bases, J lost 3 bases, and 11 bases stayed unmatched. The CDR3 covers 17 residues. The CDR3 loop is CASSSRLGTAYTGELFF. The CDR3 bases are TGTGCCAGCAGTTCCCGTCTCGGGACAGCCTACACCGGGGAGCTGTTTTTT.

The table lists this clonotype with many counts. This chain connects TRBV6-2 or TRBV6-3 to TRBJ2-7, with 10 bases matching TRBD2. Germline assignment: CDR1 MNHEY and CDR2 SVGEGT. After removal of 8 bases from V and 4 bases from J, the junction contained 2 bases not matched to a gene. CDR3 length: 12 amino acids. DNA of the CDR3: TGTGCCAGCCAGGGACTAGCGTACGAGCAGTACTTC. It is translated as CASQGLAYEQYF.

The rearrangement links TRBV5-1 to TRBJ2-1; 12 bases are a match to TRBD2. After removal of 5 bases from V and 6 bases from J, the junction contained 9 bases not matched to a gene. Germline V CDR1 and CDR2: SGHRS, YFSETQ. This CDR3 region has 16 residues. The CDR3 loop reads CASRREETSGSNEQFF. CDR3 bases: TGCGCCAGCAGGCGGGAGGAGACTAGCGGGAGCAATGAGCAGTTCTTC.

This clonotype was seen once. This sequence joins TRBV20-1 and TRBJ1-5; D unresolved. The CDR3 covers 14 residues. V was pared by 3 bases and J by 7 bases, with 16 bases between. CDR1 is DFQATT, CDR2 SNEGSKA, per germline (reference sequence). CDR3 amino acids: CSASGEGGWQPQHF. CDR3 nucleotide sequence: TGCAGTGCTAGTGGGGAAGGCGGTTGGCAGCCCCAGCATTTT.

The chain combines TRBV5-1 with TRBJ2-5; no reliable D call. CDR1 is SGHRS and CDR2 is YFSETQ in the germline V gene. The CDR3 is 13 amino acids. V lost 7 bases, J lost 0 bases, and 10 bases lay in between. The CDR3: CASANLYQETQYF. CDR3 nucleotide sequence: TGCGCCAGCGCCAACTTGTACCAAGAGACCCAGTACTTC.

The V gene is TRBV12-3 or TRBV12-4, the J gene TRBJ2-2; the match to TRBD2 covers 8 bases. The CDR3 spans 16 residues. Unmatched junction bases numbered 10, after V lost 4 bases and J lost 6 bases. The CDR3 coding sequence is TGTGCCAGCAGTTGGACCGCGGTCGGGAGGGCCGGGGAGCTGTTTTTT. It encodes CASSWTAVGRAGELFF.

In its sample, this clonotype was seen a few times. The chain employs TRBV19 and TRBJ2-5, with a tentative D call TRBD1 (6 bases). The CDR3 totals 15 residues. Germline assignment: CDR1 LNHDA and CDR2 SQIVND (reference sequence). Trimming took off 4 bases at V and 5 bases at J, with 17 bases between the two ends. The CDR3 spells CASSTWDTLSETQYF. CDR3 coding DNA: TGTGCCAGTAGTACCTGGGACACGTTATCGGAGACCCAGTACTTC.

This clonotype was seen repeatedly, ten times or more. This chain uses TRBV21-1 with TRBJ2-1; no check of the table's D call, TRBD2, against the DNA was made. TRBV21-1 is an annotated pseudogene. This CDR3 is 17 amino acids long. CDR3 protein: CASSKPRTSGTVSGQFF. For the CDR3, the DNA is TGTGCCAGCAGCAAACCCCGGACTAGCGGGACGGTGTCCGGCCAGTTCTTC.

About this clonotype: The germline gene is not matched at one end of the junction; a read error may be the cause. This chain uses TRBV5-1 with TRBJ2-5, with a weak D call TRBD2 (5 bases). Germline V gene sequence: CDR1 SGHRS, CDR2 YFSETQ. This CDR3 has 14 residues. Written as DNA, the CDR3 is TGCTCCAGCAGCTTGGGAGTAGGTGGGGAGACCCAGTACTTC. Its translation is CSSSLGVGGETQYF.

The chain carries TRBV5-1 and TRBJ2-7; 8 bases fit TRBD1. The germline V gene encodes CDR1 SGHRS and CDR2 YFSETQ. The V gene end was trimmed by 4 bases and the J gene end by 0 bases; junction bases not matched to a gene: 3. This CDR3 has 14 amino acids. The CDR3 protein is CASSHGQGSYEQYF. CDR3 in DNA: TGCGCCAGCAGCCACGGACAGGGCTCCTACGAGCAGTACTTC.

This clonotype was counted a few times. The genes are TRBV5-6 and TRBJ1-6; D is unclear. The CDR3 is 14 amino acids. The germline V gene encodes CDR1 SGHDT and CDR2 YYEEEE. V gave up 0 bases and J gave up 11 bases, with 12 bases separating them. This CDR3 reads CASSLEWEKAPLHF. CDR3 DNA sequence: TGTGCCAGCAGCTTGGAGTGGGAGAAGGCACCCCTCCACTTT. The full variable domain, its missing parts supplied by reference TRBV5-6 and TRBJ1-6, is DAGVTQSPTHLIKTRGQQVTLRCSPKSGHDTVSWYQQALGQGPQFIFQYYEEEERQRGNFPDRFSGHQFPNYSSELNVNALLLGDSALYLCASSLEWEKAPLHFGNGTRLTVT.

This clonotype turned up a few times. The chain employs TRBV12-3 or TRBV12-4 and TRBJ2-1; 8 bases match TRBD1. The CDR3 totals 14 residues. V was clipped by 4 bases and J by 4 bases; unmatched bases: 3. CDR3 nucleotide sequence: TGTGCCAGCAGTTCCACAGGGGGTTACAATGAGCAGTTCTTC. It specifies CASSSTGGYNEQFF.

This clonotype came up a few times. J is TRBJ2-7 and V is TRBV4-2; 7 bases agree with TRBD1. In germline, CDR1 is LGHNA, CDR2 YNFKEQ. The CDR3 totals 16 residues. The V segment lost 0 bases and the J segment 7 bases; nucleotides outside the gene matches: 12. This CDR3 reads CASSQDQRQGMGEQYF. For the CDR3, the DNA is TGTGCCAGCAGCCAAGATCAACGACAGGGTATGGGAGAGCAGTACTTC.

This clonotype was picked up a small number of times. The chain carries TRBV9 and TRBJ2-7; TRBD2 matches at 7 bases. The CDR3 contains 14 residues. Trimming at V came to 3 bases and at J to 2 bases, leaving 5 bases not matched to a gene. Germline CDR1 SGDLS, CDR2 YYNGEE. In DNA form, the CDR3 reads TGTGCCAGCAGCGCCGCCGGGACTACCTACGAGCAGTACTTC. Its translation: CASSAAGTTYEQYF.

The V and J genes are TRBV14 and TRBJ2-1; TRBD2 matches 7 bases. The CDR3 is 15 amino acids. Trimming removed 4 bases from V and 4 bases from J; junction bases left unmatched: 7. Per the germline V gene, CDR1 is SGHDN and CDR2 is FVKESK. The CDR3 DNA is TGTGCCAGCAGCCTAGCGGGTATTACTTACAATGAGCAGTTCTTC. Amino acid sequence: CASSLAGITYNEQFF.

This clonotype appeared many times. The rearrangement joins TRBV28 to TRBJ1-5; the D is unclear. Germline V gene lookup returns CDR1 MDHEN and CDR2 SYDVKM. The germline V and J ends were trimmed by 2 bases and 4 bases, with 3 bases remaining between them. The CDR3 loop spans 12 amino acids. CDR3 nucleotide sequence: TGTGCCAGCAGTTTAGTGAATCAGCCCCAGCATTTT. Its protein product is CASSLVNQPQHF.

The rearrangement links TRBV7-9 to TRBJ1-1, with TRBD1 as a possible D gene (6 bases). Trimming removed 2 bases at V and 6 bases at J, with 13 bases between. In germline, CDR1 is SEHNR, CDR2 FQNEAQ (reference sequence). CDR3 size: 14 residues. In DNA, the CDR3 is TGTGCCAGCAGCTTAATGTCGGGGGCTTCTGAAGCTTTCTTT. This encodes CASSLMSGASEAFF.

The genes are TRBV20-1 and TRBJ2-4; D perhaps matches TRBD1 (6 bases). This CDR3 has 15 residues. Per the germline V gene, CDR1 is DFQATT and CDR2 is SNEGSKA (reference sequence). V lost 6 bases, J lost 7 bases, and 22 bases lay in between. The CDR3 sequence is CSATNPGASANIQYF. In nucleotides, the CDR3 is TGCAGTGCCACTAACCCAGGGGCCTCAGCGAACATTCAGTACTTC.

In its sample, this clonotype was seen a few times. This chain links TRBV7-8 with TRBJ1-4; weak D call: TRBD1 (6 bases). The CDR3 extends over 16 amino acids. Trimming removed 1 base at V and 8 bases at J, with 17 bases between. Germline V gene sequence: CDR1 SGHVS, CDR2 FQNEAQ. CDR3: CASSLGSQGMWEKLFF. CDR3 nucleotide sequence: TGTGCCAGCAGCTTAGGGTCTCAGGGGATGTGGGAAAAACTGTTTTTT. The whole variable domain, filled in from reference TRBV7-8 and TRBJ1-4, reads GAGVSQSPRYKVAKRGQDVALRCDPISGHVSLFWYQQALGQGPEFLTYFQNEAQLDKSGLPSDRFFAERPEGSVSTLKIQRTQQEDSAVYLCASSLGSQGMWEKLFFGSGTQLSVL.

This clonotype was seen at least ten times. V and J are TRBV6-2 or TRBV6-3 and TRBJ1-5; maybe TRBD1 (6 bases). This CDR3 contains 14 residues. The V end was cut by 8 bases, the J end by 2 bases, with 13 bases between. Germline lookup yields CDR1 MNHEY and CDR2 SVGEGT. As DNA, the CDR3 is TGTGCCAGCCAAGAGTCAGGGGGCAATCAGCCCCAGCATTTT. Its protein product is CASQESGGNQPQHF.

This clonotype has a handful of counts. The chain links TRBV7-2 to TRBJ2-3, with unresolved D. Per the germline V gene, CDR1 is SGHTA and CDR2 is FQGNSA. The CDR3 consists of 14 residues. Trimming removed 4 bases from V and 1 base from J, with 9 bases in between. CDR3 nucleotide sequence: TGTGCCAGCAGCTCCCTCTCTGGCACAGATACGCAGTATTTT. Protein product: CASSSLSGTDTQYF.

This clonotype was seen a few times. This chain joins TRBV10-3 and TRBJ1-2; D may be TRBD1 (6 bases). The CDR3 totals 16 residues. From germline, CDR1 is ENHRY and CDR2 SYGVKD. Deletions cut 2 bases from V and 1 base from J, with 14 bases between. CDR3 nucleotide sequence: TGTGCCATCAGTGAGCCGACAGGAGGCTTTAACTATGGCTACACCTTC. Residues: CAISEPTGGFNYGYTF.

The rearrangement joins TRBV7-6 to TRBJ2-5; tentatively, D is TRBD1 (6 bases). The CDR3 is 18 amino acids. Germline V gene sequence: CDR1 SGHVS, CDR2 FNYEAQ. V lost 1 base to trimming and J lost 4 bases, with 22 bases between them. CDR3 sequence: CASSLGLIGGGNGETQYF. The CDR3 nucleotides read TGTGCCAGCAGCTTAGGACTGATAGGGGGTGGGAATGGAGAGACCCAGTACTTC.

The V call is TRBV20-1, the J call TRBJ2-5; D unclear. V shed 5 bases and J shed 5 bases, with 12 bases lying between them. The CDR3 length is 12 residues. CDR1 and CDR2 from the germline V gene are DFQATT and SNEGSKA (reference sequence). In nucleotides, the CDR3 is TGCAGTGCTTTTCGCGGTCACGAGACCCAGTACTTC. Protein product: CSAFRGHETQYF.

This clonotype was seen more than once but under ten times. CDR3 protein: CASSRPRDRGIERAKNIQYF. The CDR3 bases are TGTGCCAGCAGCAGACCCCGGGACAGGGGGATTGAAAGAGCCAAAAACATTCAGTACTTC. The V gene is TRBV21-1, the J gene TRBJ2-4; the D segment call TRBD1 is taken from the table without a DNA check. TRBV21-1 is marked as a pseudogene. The CDR3 is 20 amino acids.